This T cell receptor beta chain was identified in a study of CD8 T cells in Susac syndrome. General observations from the study: The CD4+ T cell repertoires in Susac syndrome were not clonally expanded.

Negative isolation was used for CD8+ and CD4+ T cells, and FACS enrichment was applied to TEMRA cells. Germline V lookup: CDR1 MNHEY, CDR2 SVGAGI. With 6 bases clipped from V and 7 bases from J, the junction kept 2 bases outside the gene matches. The CDR3 runs to 11 residues. With respect to this clonotype: Antigen: not known.

When the RNA was reverse transcribed, random hexamers were used with an input of about 0.45 to 1 ug. Across 54 Vbeta and 13 Jbeta, immunoSEQ multiplex PCR amplified TCR beta CDR3. TCRdb used MiXCR to reprocess the immunoSEQ multiplex PCR reads, holding one entry per CDR3 protein. The sample holds around 170,000 distinct CDR3 sequences, roughly 95% seen once. The V gene is TRBV6-5, the J gene TRBJ1-2, with 7 bases fitting TRBD1. The origin of this receptor is a human donor with Susac syndrome. Sequenced: CD4+ T cells from PBMCs. The CDR3 protein is CASSQGGGYTF. The CDR3 nucleotides read TGTGCCAGCAGCCAGGGGGGTGGCTACACCTTC.